This T cell receptor beta chain appears in the sequencing data of a study of T cell repertoires in cytomegalovirus infection. Background on the study: Researchers turned to recently identified HLA-C-restricted CMV epitopes as well as well-studied HLA-B-restricted ones. Findings and limits, study-wide: The ex vivo response was dominated by HLA-C-restricted CMV-specific TCR beta clonotypes.

MiXCR, applied by TCRdb to the reads, yields one record per CDR3 protein. Among about 900,000 distinct CDR3 sequences listed, about a third were seen once. A note on this clonotype: The antigen is unknown.

The V gene end was trimmed by 5 bases and the J gene end by 5 bases; junction bases not matched to a gene: 4. This CDR3 has 14 amino acids. Germline V gene lookup returns CDR1 MNHNY and CDR2 SVGAGI (reference sequence). The chain is built from TRBV6-6 and TRBJ2-5; the match to TRBD1 covers 11 bases. This receptor was identified in a human donor in good health (CMV status not recorded). Some clones in this sample may be carry-over from other donors' samples. Source: cultured CD8+ T cells from PBMCs, taken from culture after CMV antigen stimulation. The CDR3 protein is CASSGTGGEETQYF. CDR3 nucleotide sequence: TGTGCCAGCAGTGGGACAGGGGGTGAGGAGACCCAGTACTTC.